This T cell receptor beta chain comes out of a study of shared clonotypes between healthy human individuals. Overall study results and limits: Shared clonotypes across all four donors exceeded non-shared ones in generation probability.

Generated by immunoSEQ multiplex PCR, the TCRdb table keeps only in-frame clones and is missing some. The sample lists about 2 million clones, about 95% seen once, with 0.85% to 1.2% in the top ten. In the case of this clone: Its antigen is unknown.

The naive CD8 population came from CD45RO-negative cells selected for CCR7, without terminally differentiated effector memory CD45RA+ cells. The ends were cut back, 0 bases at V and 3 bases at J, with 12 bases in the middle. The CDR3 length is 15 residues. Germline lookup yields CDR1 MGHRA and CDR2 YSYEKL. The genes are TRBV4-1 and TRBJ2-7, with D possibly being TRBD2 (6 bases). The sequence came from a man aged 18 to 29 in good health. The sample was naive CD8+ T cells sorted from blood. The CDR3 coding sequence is TGCGCCAGCAGCCAAGACGGGGGAGCGGTCTACGAGCAGTACTTC. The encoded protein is CASSQDGGAVYEQYF.